This passage covers 18 T cell receptor beta chains from one sample sequenced in a study of blood T cell repertoires in COVID-19. Sequencing was performed with immunoSEQ multiplex PCR; in TCRdb, only in-frame clones are kept and a portion is missing. The sample has around 140,000 clones, approximately 80% seen once. Sequences were obtained from peripheral blood. The receptors shown here come from a man in his fifties or sixties with acute or convalescent COVID-19.

The gene calls are TRBV7-2 and TRBJ2-7; a weak D match, TRBD1 (5 bases). Trimming removed 1 base from V and 6 bases from J, with 10 bases in between. This CDR3 is 13 amino acids long. Germline V gene lookup returns CDR1 SGHTA and CDR2 FQGNSA. The CDR3 region is CASSLGQLREQYF. The DNA for the CDR3 is TGTGCCAGCAGCTTAGGACAGCTTCGCGAGCAGTACTTC.

This clone was observed a few times. V is TRBV19 and J is TRBJ1-6, with D possibly matching TRBD1 (5 bases). Germline V gene data show CDR1 as LNHDA and CDR2 as SQIVND (reference sequence). With 1 base removed from V and 7 bases from J, the gap between germline ends came to 8 bases. CDR3 length equals 14 residues. CDR3 sequence (DNA): TGTGCCAGTAGTATAGGGCAGGGAAATTCACCCCTCCACTTT. Its translation: CASSIGQGNSPLHF.

Only one count was recorded for this clone. The chain recombines TRBV7-3 with TRBJ2-1; 15 nucleotides align to TRBD2. This CDR3 comprises 17 residues. Unmatched junction bases numbered 7, after V lost 3 bases and J lost 7 bases. Germline-derived CDR1 and CDR2 are SGHTA and FQGTGA. The CDR3 sequence: CASSFGLAGGRLNEQFF. CDR3 DNA: TGTGCCAGCAGCTTTGGACTAGCGGGGGGGCGCTTGAATGAGCAGTTCTTC.

The chain links TRBV29-1 to TRBJ2-1, with 13 bases matching TRBD2. Germline-derived CDR1 and CDR2 are SQVTM and ANQGSEA. With V trimmed by 2 bases and J by 10 bases, 5 bases remained unmatched. The CDR3 is 14 residues long. The chain's CDR3 is CSVEMGLAGYEQFF. The CDR3 nucleotides read TGCAGCGTTGAAATGGGACTAGCGGGGTACGAGCAGTTCTTC.

The CDR3 here is CASRSGAGSSYNEQFF. CDR3 coding DNA: TGCGCCAGCAGGTCCGGAGCTGGGAGCTCCTACAATGAGCAGTTCTTC. This rearrangement joins TRBV5-1 to TRBJ2-1; TRBD2 is a possible D gene (5 bases). Germline V gene lookup returns CDR1 SGHRS and CDR2 YFSETQ. This CDR3 has 16 amino acids. Trimming took off 5 bases at V and 0 bases at J, with 15 bases between the two ends.

The chain recombines TRBV20-1 with TRBJ2-2, with TRBD2 matching over 8 bases. Germline loops: CDR1 DFQATT, CDR2 SNEGSKA (reference sequence). This CDR3 contains 15 residues. V was pared by 6 bases and J by 6 bases, with 12 bases of the junction left unmatched. This CDR3 reads CSASRGGLQSGELFF. CDR3 sequence (DNA): TGCAGTGCCAGTCGGGGGGGCCTTCAATCCGGGGAGCTGTTTTTT.

CDR3 amino acids: CASSLEGLAGEQYF. The DNA of the CDR3 is TGCGCCAGCAGTTTAGAGGGACTAGCGGGGGAGCAGTACTTC. This chain joins TRBV5-1 and TRBJ2-7, with TRBD2 matching over 13 bases. The J segment lost 7 bases and the V segment lost 5 bases, leaving 6 bases of the junction unmatched. The CDR3 contains 14 residues. Germline V gene sequence: CDR1 SGHRS, CDR2 YFSETQ.

The gene calls are TRBV10-2 and TRBJ2-6, with 7 bases fitting TRBD1. Germline V gives CDR1 WSHSY, CDR2 SAAADI. J lost 0 bases, V lost 6 bases, and 8 bases had no gene match. The CDR3 has 17 residues. CDR3 loop: CASRPGQISSGANVLTF. In nucleotides, the CDR3 is TGCGCCAGCAGACCGGGACAGATAAGCTCTGGGGCCAACGTCCTGACTTTC.

Ten or more counts support this clone. V is TRBV29-1 and J is TRBJ1-1; possibly TRBD1 for D (6 bases). CDR1 is SQVTM and CDR2 is ANQGSEA in the germline V gene. V shed 6 bases and J shed 0 bases, with 20 bases lying between them. CDR3 length equals 16 residues. CDR3 protein: CSVTQGWGHMNTEAFF. The CDR3 nucleotides read TGCAGCGTGACCCAGGGTTGGGGACATATGAACACTGAAGCTTTCTTT.

The chain employs TRBV20-1 and TRBJ2-4; no clear D. V lost 0 bases, J lost 9 bases, and 6 bases lay in between. This CDR3 is built from 11 residues. Germline V lookup: CDR1 DFQATT, CDR2 SNEGSKA (reference sequence). The CDR3, as DNA: TGCAGTGCTAGAGATGAGCCCATTCAGTACTTC. Translated: CSARDEPIQYF.

The gene calls are TRBV2 and TRBJ2-7; 7 nucleotides align to TRBD2. Germline assignment: CDR1 SNHLY and CDR2 FYNNEI. The trim removed 8 bases at V and 9 bases at J, leaving 13 bases unmatched. The CDR3 loop spans 13 amino acids. CDR3 in DNA: TGTGCCAGCGCCCGTGGGGGGGTTACGGTGCAGTACGTC. It translates to CASARGGVTVQYV.

The chain combines TRBV6-1 with TRBJ1-6, with 9 bases identical to TRBD1. Losses at the gene ends were 2 bases for V and 11 bases for J; bases not matched to a gene: 7. CDR3 length: 15 amino acids. CDR1 MNHNS and CDR2 SASEGT come from the germline V gene. The chain's CDR3 is CASSEKGQGLTPLHF. The CDR3 nucleotides read TGTGCCAGCAGTGAAAAGGGACAGGGTTTGACACCCCTCCACTTT.

V and J are TRBV27 and TRBJ1-2; TRBD1 is a possible D gene (5 bases). V lost 6 bases and J lost 4, with 15 bases in between. The germline V gene has CDR1 MNHEY and CDR2 SMNVEV (reference sequence). CDR3 length: 14 amino acids. DNA of the CDR3: TGTGCCAGCAGGGAATCAGGGTCCCCCTATGGCTACACCTTC. It codes for CASRESGSPYGYTF.

The chain carries TRBV19 and TRBJ1-5; D not resolved. This CDR3 is built from 13 residues. Germline V lookup: CDR1 LNHDA, CDR2 SQIVND (reference sequence). V lost 7 bases and J 2 bases, leaving 9 bases between the germline ends. Written as DNA, the CDR3 is TGTGCCAGTAAAATCGGGGGCAATCAGCCCCAGCATTTT. Translated, it gives CASKIGGNQPQHF.

This sequence joins TRBV7-6 and TRBJ2-3, with a possible D match to TRBD1 (5 bases). Germline V CDR1 and CDR2: SGHVS, FNYEAQ. This CDR3 has 12 amino acids. V was clipped by 8 bases and J by 5 bases, with 11 bases between them. DNA of the CDR3: TGTGCCAGCCAGGGCCACCAAGATACGCAGTATTTT. This sequence encodes CASQGHQDTQYF.

This sequence joins TRBV27 and TRBJ1-2; possible D gene TRBD1, 6 bases. This CDR3 region has 14 residues. Per germline, CDR1 MNHEY and CDR2 SMNVEV (reference sequence). Trimming left V 6 bases short and J 4 bases short, with 15 bases between. The CDR3 loop reads CASRPGTTSYGYTF. For the CDR3, the DNA is TGTGCCAGCAGACCCGGGACAACGTCCTATGGCTACACCTTC.

This clone was counted between two and nine times. The rearrangement uses TRBV15 and TRBJ1-6, with TRBD1 matching 9 bases. In germline, CDR1 is LNHNV, CDR2 YYDKDF (reference sequence). The CDR3 runs 15 residues. V gave up 5 bases and J gave up 8 bases; unmatched junction bases: 7. The CDR3 spells CATSFSQGADSPLHF. The CDR3 nucleotides are TGTGCCACCAGCTTTTCACAGGGGGCCGATTCACCCCTCCACTTT.

There are a few counts of this clone. The J gene is TRBJ1-1, the V gene TRBV10-1; D uncertain. Germline loops: CDR1 WNHNN, CDR2 SYGVQD (reference sequence). V was trimmed by 0 bases and J by 3 bases, leaving 14 bases between them. This CDR3 has 16 amino acids. In nucleotides, the CDR3 is TGCGCCAGCAGTGAGTCCGGGTTCCGTTACCACACTGAAGCTTTCTTT. Protein product: CASSESGFRYHTEAFF.